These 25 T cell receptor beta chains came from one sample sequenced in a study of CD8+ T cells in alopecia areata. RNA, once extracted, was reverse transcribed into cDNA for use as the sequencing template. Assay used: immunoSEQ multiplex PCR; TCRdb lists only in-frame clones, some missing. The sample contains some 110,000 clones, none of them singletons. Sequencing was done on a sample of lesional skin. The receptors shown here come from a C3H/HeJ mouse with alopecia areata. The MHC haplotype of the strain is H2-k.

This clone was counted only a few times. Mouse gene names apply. The CDR3: CASSFPQQDTQYF. The part of the CDR3 DNA that was read is TGTGCCAGCAGTTTCCCCCAGCAAGAC. This sequence joins TRBV14 and TRBJ2-5; D not resolved. With the read ending 4 residues before the CDR3 end, the germline J gene is used to fill in that end. The CDR3 totals 13 residues. Germline V gene lookup returns CDR1 SGHDT and CDR2 FRDEAV. The ends were cut back, 1 base at V and 3 bases at J, with 6 bases in the middle.

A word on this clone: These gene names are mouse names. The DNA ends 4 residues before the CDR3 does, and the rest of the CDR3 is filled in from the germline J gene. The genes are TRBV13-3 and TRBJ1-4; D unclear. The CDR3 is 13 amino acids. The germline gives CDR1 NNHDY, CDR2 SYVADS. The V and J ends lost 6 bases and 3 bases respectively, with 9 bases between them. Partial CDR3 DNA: TGTGCCAGCACCCGTACAACCAACGAA. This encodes CASTRTTNE. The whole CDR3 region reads CASTRTTNERLFF.

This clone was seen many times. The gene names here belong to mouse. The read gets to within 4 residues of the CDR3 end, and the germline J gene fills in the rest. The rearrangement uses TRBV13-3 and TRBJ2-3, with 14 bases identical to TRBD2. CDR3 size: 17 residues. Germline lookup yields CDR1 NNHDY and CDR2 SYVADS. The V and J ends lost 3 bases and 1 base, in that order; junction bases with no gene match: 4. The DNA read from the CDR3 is TGTGCCAGCAGTGCCCCGGGACTGGGGGGGCGTGCAGAA. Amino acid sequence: CASSAPGLGGRAE. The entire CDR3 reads CASSAPGLGGRAETLYF.

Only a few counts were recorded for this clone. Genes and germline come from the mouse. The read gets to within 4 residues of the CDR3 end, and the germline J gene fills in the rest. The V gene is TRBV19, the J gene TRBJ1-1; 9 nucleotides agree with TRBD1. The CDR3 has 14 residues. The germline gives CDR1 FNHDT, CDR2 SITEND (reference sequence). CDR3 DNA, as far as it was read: TGTGCCAGCAGTATACCTACAGGGGGCGCA. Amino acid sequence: CASSIPTGGA. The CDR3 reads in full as CASSIPTGGAEVFF.

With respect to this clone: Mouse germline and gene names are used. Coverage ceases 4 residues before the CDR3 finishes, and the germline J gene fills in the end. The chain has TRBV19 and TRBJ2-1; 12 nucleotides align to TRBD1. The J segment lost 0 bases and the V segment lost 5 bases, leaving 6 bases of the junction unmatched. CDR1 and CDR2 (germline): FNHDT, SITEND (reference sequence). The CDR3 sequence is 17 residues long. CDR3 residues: CASSGTGGGNNYAEQFF. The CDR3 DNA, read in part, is TGTGCCAGCAGCGGGACAGGGGGCGGGAATAACTATGCT.

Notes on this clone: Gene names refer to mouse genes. Incomplete CDR3 DNA: TGTGCCAGCGGTGTCGGGACTGGGGTCTATGCT. Its translation: CASGVGTGVYA. The whole CDR3 sequence is CASGVGTGVYAEQFF. The gene calls are TRBV13-2 and TRBJ2-1, with TRBD2 matching 10 bases. The CDR3 is cut off 4 residues early in the read; its end comes from the germline J gene. Germline V gives CDR1 NNHNN, CDR2 SYGAGS (reference sequence). Trimming cost V 3 bases and J 3 bases; bases outside gene matches: 3. CDR3 length: 15 amino acids.

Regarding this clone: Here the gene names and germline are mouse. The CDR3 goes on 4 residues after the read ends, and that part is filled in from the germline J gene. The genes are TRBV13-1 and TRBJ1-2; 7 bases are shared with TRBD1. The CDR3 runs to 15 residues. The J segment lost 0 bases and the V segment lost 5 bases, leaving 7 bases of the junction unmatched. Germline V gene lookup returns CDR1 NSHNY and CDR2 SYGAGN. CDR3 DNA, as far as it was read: TGTGCCAGCAGGGGTCCGACAGGGTCAAACTCC. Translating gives CASRGPTGSNS. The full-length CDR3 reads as CASRGPTGSNSDYTF.

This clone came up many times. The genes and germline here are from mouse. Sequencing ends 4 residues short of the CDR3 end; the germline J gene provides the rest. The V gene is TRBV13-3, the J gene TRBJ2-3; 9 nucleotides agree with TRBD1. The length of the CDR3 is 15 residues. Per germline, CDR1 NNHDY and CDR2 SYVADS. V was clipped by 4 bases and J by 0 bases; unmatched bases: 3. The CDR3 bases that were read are TGTGCCAGCAGTCCCGACAGGGGGAGTGCAGAA. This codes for CASSPDRGSAE. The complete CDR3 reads CASSPDRGSAETLYF.

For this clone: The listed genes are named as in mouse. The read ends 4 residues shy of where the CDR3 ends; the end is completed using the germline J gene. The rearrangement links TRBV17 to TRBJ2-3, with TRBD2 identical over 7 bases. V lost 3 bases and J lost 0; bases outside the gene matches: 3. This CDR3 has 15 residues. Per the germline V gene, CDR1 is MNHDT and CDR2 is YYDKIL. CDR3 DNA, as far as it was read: TGTGCTAGCAGTAGTTCTGGGGGAAGTGCAGAA. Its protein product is CASSSSGGSAE. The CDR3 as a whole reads CASSSSGGSAETLYF.

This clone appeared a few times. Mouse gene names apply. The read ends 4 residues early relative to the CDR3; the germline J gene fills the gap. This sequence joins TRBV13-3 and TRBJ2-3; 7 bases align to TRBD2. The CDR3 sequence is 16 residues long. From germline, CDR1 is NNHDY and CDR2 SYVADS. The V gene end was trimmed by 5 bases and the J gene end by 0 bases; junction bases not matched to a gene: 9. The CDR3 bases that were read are TGTGCCAGCAGAGGACTGGAGACCGCTAGTGCAGAA. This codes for CASRGLETASAE. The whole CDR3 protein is CASRGLETASAETLYF.

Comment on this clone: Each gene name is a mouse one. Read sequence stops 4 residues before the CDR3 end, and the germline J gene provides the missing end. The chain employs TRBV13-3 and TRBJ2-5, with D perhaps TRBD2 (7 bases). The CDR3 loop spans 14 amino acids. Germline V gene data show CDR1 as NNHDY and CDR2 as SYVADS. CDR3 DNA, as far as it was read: TGTGCCAGCAGTGAAGGGGGGCGGGGAGAC. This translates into CASSEGGRGD. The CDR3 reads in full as CASSEGGRGDTQYF. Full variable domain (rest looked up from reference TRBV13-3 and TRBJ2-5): EAAVTQSPRSKVAVTGGKVTLSCHQTNNHDYMYWYRQDTGHGLRLIHYSYVADSTEKGDIPDGYKASRPSQENFSLILELASLSQTAVYFCASSEGGRGDTQYFGPGTRLLVL.

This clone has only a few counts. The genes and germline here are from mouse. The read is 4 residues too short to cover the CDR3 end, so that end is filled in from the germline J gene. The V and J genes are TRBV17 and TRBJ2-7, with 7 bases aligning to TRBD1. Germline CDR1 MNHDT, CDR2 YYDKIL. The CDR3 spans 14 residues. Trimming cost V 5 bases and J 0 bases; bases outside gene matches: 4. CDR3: CASSGQDSSYEQYF. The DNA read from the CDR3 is TGTGCTAGCAGTGGACAGGACAGCTCCTAT. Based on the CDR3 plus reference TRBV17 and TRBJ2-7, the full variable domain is DTTVKQNPRYKLARVGKPVNLICSQTMNHDTMYWYQKKPNQAPKLLLFYYDKILNREADTFEKFQSSRPNNSFCSLYIGSAGLEYSAMYLCASSGQDSSYEQYFGPGTRLTVL.

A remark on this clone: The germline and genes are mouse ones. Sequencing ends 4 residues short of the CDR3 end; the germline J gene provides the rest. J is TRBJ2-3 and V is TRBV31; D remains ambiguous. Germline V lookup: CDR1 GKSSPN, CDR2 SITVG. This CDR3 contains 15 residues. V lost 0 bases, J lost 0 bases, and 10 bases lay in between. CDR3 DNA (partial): TGTGCCTGGAGTCTCGGCAGACTTAGTGCAGAA. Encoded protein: CAWSLGRLSAE. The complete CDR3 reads CAWSLGRLSAETLYF.

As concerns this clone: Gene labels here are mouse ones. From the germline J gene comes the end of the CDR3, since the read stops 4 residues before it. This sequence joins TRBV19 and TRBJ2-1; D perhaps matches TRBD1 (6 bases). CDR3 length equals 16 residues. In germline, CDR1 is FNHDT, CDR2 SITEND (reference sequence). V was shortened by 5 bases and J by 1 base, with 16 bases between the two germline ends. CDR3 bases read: TGTGCCAGCAGCCCCCTCGACAGGAAAAACTATGCT. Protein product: CASSPLDRKNYA. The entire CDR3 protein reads CASSPLDRKNYAEQFF.

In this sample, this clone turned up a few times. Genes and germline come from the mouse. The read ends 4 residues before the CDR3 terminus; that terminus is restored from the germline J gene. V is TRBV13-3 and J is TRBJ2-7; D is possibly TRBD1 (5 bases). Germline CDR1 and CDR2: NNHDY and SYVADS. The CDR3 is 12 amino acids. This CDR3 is CASSPREYEQYF. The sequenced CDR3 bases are TGTGCCAGCAGTCCCAGGGAGTAT.

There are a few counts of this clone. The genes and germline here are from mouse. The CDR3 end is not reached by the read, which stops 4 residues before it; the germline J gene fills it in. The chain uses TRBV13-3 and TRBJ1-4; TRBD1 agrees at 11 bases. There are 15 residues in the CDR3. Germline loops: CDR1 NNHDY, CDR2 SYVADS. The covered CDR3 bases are TGTGCCAGCAGCACCGGACAGGGGGCCGGCGAA. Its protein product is CASSTGQGAGE. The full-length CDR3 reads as CASSTGQGAGERLFF.

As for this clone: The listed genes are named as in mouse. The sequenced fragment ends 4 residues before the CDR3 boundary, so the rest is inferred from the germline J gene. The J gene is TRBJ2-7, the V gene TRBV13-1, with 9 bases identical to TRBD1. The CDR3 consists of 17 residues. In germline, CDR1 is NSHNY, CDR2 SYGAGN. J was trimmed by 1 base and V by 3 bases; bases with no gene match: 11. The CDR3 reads CASSANLDRGGSYEQYF. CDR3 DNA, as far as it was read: TGTGCCAGCAGTGCCAATCTCGACAGGGGGGGTTCCTAT.

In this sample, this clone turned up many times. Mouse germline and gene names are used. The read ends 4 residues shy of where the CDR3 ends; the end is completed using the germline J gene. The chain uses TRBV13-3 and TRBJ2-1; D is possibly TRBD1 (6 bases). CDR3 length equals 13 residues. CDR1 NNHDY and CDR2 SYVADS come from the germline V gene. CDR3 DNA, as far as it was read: TGTGCCAGCAGTGATTACAGGGAAGCT. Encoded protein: CASSDYREA. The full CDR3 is CASSDYREAEQFF.

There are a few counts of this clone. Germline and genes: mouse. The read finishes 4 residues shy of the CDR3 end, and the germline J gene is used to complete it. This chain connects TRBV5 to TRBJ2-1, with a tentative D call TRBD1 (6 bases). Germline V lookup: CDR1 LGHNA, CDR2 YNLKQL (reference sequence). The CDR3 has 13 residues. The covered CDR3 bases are TGTGCCAGCAGCCTCACAGGGAGAGCT. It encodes CASSLTGRA. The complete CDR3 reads CASSLTGRAEQFF.

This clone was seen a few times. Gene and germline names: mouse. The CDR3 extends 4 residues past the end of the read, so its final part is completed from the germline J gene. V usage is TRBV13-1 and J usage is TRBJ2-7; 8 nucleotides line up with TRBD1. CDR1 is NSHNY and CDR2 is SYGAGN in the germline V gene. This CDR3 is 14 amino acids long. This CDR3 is CASSDGTGRDEQYF. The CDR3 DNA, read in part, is TGTGCCAGCAGTGATGGGACAGGGAGGGAT.

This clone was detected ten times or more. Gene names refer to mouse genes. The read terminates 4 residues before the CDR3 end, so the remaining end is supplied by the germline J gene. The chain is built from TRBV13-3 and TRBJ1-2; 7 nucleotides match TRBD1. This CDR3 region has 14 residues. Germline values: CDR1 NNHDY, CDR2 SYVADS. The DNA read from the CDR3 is TGTGCCAGCAGTGTTTCCCGACAGGGACCC. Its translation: CASSVSRQGP. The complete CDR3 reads CASSVSRQGPDYTF.

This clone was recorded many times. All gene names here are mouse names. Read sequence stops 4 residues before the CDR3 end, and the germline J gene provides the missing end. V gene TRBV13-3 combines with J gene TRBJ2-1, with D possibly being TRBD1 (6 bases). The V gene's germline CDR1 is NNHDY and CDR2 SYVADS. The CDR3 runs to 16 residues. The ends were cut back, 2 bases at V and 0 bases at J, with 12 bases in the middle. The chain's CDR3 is CASSERDNYNYAEQFF. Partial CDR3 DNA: TGTGCCAGCAGTGAGAGGGACAATTATAACTATGCT.

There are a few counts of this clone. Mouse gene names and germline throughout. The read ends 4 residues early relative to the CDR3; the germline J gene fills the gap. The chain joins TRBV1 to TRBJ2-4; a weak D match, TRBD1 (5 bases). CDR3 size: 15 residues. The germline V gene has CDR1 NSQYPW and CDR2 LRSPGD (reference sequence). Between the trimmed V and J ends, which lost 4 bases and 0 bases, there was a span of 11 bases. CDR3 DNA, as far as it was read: TGCACCTGCAGTGGGACAAGGAGAAGTCAAAAC. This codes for CTCSGTRRSQN. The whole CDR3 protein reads CTCSGTRRSQNTLYF.

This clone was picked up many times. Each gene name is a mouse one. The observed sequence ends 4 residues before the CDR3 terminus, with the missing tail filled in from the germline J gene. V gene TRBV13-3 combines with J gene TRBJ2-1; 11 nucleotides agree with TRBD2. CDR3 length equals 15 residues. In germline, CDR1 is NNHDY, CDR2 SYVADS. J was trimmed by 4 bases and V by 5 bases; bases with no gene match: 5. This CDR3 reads CASRDWGEGYAEQFF. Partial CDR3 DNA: TGTGCCAGCAGGGACTGGGGGGAGGGGTATGCT.

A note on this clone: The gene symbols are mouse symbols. The covered CDR3 bases are TGTGCCAGCAGTGGATCGGACTGGGGGGGACAAGAC. Its protein is CASSGSDWGGQD. The CDR3 reads in full as CASSGSDWGGQDTQYF. The genes are TRBV13-3 and TRBJ2-5; 12 positions agree with TRBD2. Sequencing ends 4 residues short of the CDR3 end; the germline J gene provides the rest. The J segment lost 3 bases and the V segment lost 3 bases, leaving 5 bases of the junction unmatched. Germline assignment: CDR1 NNHDY and CDR2 SYVADS. This CDR3 region has 16 residues.